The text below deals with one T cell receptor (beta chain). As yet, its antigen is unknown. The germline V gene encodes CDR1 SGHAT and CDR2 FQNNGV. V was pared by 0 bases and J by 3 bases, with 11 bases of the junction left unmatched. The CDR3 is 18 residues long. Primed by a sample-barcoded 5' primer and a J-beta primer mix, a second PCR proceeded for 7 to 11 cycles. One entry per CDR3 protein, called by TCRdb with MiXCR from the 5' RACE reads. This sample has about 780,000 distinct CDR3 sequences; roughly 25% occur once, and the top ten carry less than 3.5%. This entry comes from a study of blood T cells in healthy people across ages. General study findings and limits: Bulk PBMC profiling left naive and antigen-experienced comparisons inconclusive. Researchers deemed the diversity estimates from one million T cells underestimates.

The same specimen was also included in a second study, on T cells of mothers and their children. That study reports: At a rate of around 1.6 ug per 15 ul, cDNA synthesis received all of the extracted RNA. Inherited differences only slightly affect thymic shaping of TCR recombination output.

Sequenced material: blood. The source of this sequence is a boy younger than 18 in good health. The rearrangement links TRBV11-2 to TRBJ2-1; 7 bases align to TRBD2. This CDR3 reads CASSLEWGSGTYYNEQFF. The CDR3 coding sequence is TGTGCCAGCAGCTTAGAGTGGGGGAGCGGGACCTACTACAATGAGCAGTTCTTC.